This T cell receptor beta chain was obtained from a study of T cell responses to AZD1222 COVID-19 vaccine. This clone was picked up a small number of times. This CDR3 has 16 amino acids. With V trimmed by 5 bases and J by 5 bases, 7 bases remained unmatched. Germline V CDR1 and CDR2: SEHNR, FQNEAQ (reference sequence). The method was immunoSEQ multiplex PCR; TCRdb's version includes in-frame clones alone and lacks a portion of them. The profile shows about 100,000 clones, 85% to 90% of them singletons. The receptor's source is an adult in good health. Sample: peripheral blood, taken on day 0 of AZD1222 vaccination. The rearrangement uses TRBV7-9 and TRBJ2-1; TRBD2 matches at 12 bases. The CDR3 loop reads CASSPRTSGVNNEQFF. The CDR3 DNA reads as TGTGCCAGCAGCCCCCGGACTAGCGGGGTGAACAATGAGCAGTTCTTC.